This section outlines one T cell receptor beta chain sequence together with its context. The antigen remains unidentified. The data derive from a study of blood T cells in healthy people across ages. Overall study results and limits: The study regarded diversity estimates from one million T cells as underestimates.

A sample-barcoded 5' primer and a J-beta primer mix were used in a second PCR of roughly 6 to 11 cycles. Each CDR3 protein is one row after TCRdb ran MiXCR on the 5' RACE reads. The sample holds more than 800,000 distinct CDR3 sequences; under 30% are singletons and the top ten take 15% to 20%. The sample, 9 to 10 milliliters of peripheral blood, was drawn from each donor. There are 16 residues in the CDR3. V lost 0 bases, J lost 12 bases, and 10 bases stayed unmatched. CDR1 and CDR2 (germline): SGHRS, YFSETQ. The rearrangement links TRBV5-1 to TRBJ2-1; 12 positions agree with TRBD2. The sequence derives from a woman of 80 years or more in good health. The sample comprised blood. The chain's CDR3 is CASSLDRTSGTQGQFF. Here the CDR3 DNA reads TGCGCCAGCAGCTTGGATCGGACTAGCGGGACTCAAGGGCAGTTCTTC.